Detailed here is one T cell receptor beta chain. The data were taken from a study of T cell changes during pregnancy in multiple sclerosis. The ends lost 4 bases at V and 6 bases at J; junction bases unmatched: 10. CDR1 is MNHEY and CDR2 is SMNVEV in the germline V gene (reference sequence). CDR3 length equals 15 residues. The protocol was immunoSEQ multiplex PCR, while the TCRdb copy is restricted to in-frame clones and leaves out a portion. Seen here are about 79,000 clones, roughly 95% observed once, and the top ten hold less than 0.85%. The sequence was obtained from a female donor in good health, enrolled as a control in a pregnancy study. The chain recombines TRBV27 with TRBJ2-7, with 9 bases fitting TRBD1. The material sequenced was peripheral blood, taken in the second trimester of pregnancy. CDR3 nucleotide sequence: TGTGCCAGCAGTTCACCGGGACAGGGAACCTTCGAGCAGTACTTC. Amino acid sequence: CASSSPGQGTFEQYF.